The clone carrying this T cell receptor (beta chain) was recorded once. 13 Jbeta primers and 60 Vbeta primers were used for the PCR. Repertoires were generated with immunoSEQ multiplex PCR, while TCRdb's copy carries only in-frame clones and drops some. Of about 90,000 clones in the sample, about 68% were seen once. The sample is drawn from a study of cytomegalovirus exposure and HLA in healthy donors. The sample consisted of PBMCs. The sequence derives from a man under 40 in good health and CMV-seropositive.

Here the CDR3 reads CASSFSWSEQFF. The CDR3 bases are TGTGCCAGCAGTTTTAGTTGGAGTGAGCAGTTCTTC. The gene calls are TRBV27 and TRBJ2-1; no definite D call. Germline V gives CDR1 MNHEY, CDR2 SMNVEV (reference sequence). V was clipped by 3 bases and J by 9 bases, with 9 bases between them. CDR3 length: 12 residues.